Below are 9 T cell receptor beta chains sequenced from a single sample in a study of cytomegalovirus exposure and HLA in healthy donors. Use of 60 Vbeta and 13 Jbeta primers characterized the PCR. Here immunoSEQ multiplex PCR was the method, and the copy in TCRdb shows in-frame clones only, minus some. Among about 190,000 clones listed, roughly 82% were seen once. The source material was PBMCs. The receptors derive from a woman aged 50 to 60 in good health and CMV-seropositive.

J is TRBJ2-5 and V is TRBV5-4; 14 bases fit TRBD2. CDR1 SGHNT and CDR2 YYREEE come from the germline V gene (reference sequence). The V and J ends lost 3 bases and 2 bases, in that order; junction bases with no gene match: 6. This CDR3 spans 17 amino acids. The CDR3 bases are TGTGCCAGCAGCTCGGGAGGGACTAGCGGGGGACAAGAGACCCAGTACTTC. Its protein product is CASSSGGTSGGQETQYF.

The chain employs TRBV6-4 and TRBJ2-3; the D gene is possibly TRBD2 (5 bases). Germline CDR1 is MRHNA and CDR2 is SNTAGT. The CDR3 extends over 13 amino acids. Between the trimmed V and J ends, which lost 5 bases and 2 bases, there was a span of 8 bases. The CDR3 protein is CASSNGLTDTQYF. CDR3 in DNA: TGTGCCAGCAGTAACGGACTCACAGATACGCAGTATTTT.

The rearrangement joins TRBV5-1 to TRBJ2-1; 7 bases align to TRBD2. This CDR3 contains 12 residues. With 3 bases clipped from V and 7 bases from J, the junction kept 1 base outside the gene matches. CDR1 is SGHRS and CDR2 is YFSETQ in the germline V gene. As DNA, the CDR3 is TGCGCCAGCAGCTCCGGGGGGAATGAGCAGTTCTTC. Translating gives CASSSGGNEQFF.

A few counts support this clone. This chain links TRBV7-6 with TRBJ2-2; 8 nucleotides agree with TRBD1. The CDR3 is 15 amino acids. The V segment lost 0 bases and the J segment 6 bases; nucleotides outside the gene matches: 3. Germline values: CDR1 SGHVS, CDR2 FNYEAQ. The CDR3 DNA reads TGTGCCAGCAGCTTAGCGACAGGGGTGTCCGGGGAGCTGTTTTTT. Translated: CASSLATGVSGELFF.

The chain employs TRBV18 and TRBJ2-3; TRBD2 might be the D (6 bases). V lost 1 base, J lost 4 bases, and 15 bases lay in between. The germline CDR1 and CDR2 sequences are KGHSH and LQKENI. The CDR3 consists of 16 residues. The CDR3 protein is CASSPLGLTLADTQYF. In nucleotides, the CDR3 is TGTGCCAGCTCACCACTGGGACTGACCCTGGCAGATACGCAGTATTTT.

V is TRBV18 and J is TRBJ1-2, with TRBD1 matching 9 bases. The CDR3 length is 14 residues. Germline V CDR1 and CDR2: KGHSH, LQKENI. J was trimmed by 4 bases and V by 4 bases; bases with no gene match: 4. The CDR3: CASSLETGGYGYTF. As DNA, the CDR3 is TGTGCCAGCTCACTCGAGACAGGGGGCTATGGCTACACCTTC.

The chain joins TRBV19 to TRBJ2-1, with 10 bases matching TRBD1. CDR1 is LNHDA and CDR2 is SQIVND in the germline V gene (reference sequence). The CDR3 covers 15 residues. V lost 9 bases, J lost 8 bases, and 13 bases stayed unmatched. CDR3 bases: TGTGCCAGCAAGCCCCTGGGACAGGGGAAGGATGAGCAGTTCTTC. Protein: CASKPLGQGKDEQFF.

This chain uses TRBV6-5 with TRBJ1-6; D might be TRBD1 (6 bases). Germline CDR1 MNHEY, CDR2 SVGAGI. The V end lost 0 bases, the J end lost 9 bases, and 12 bases lay between the germline ends. The CDR3 spans 15 residues. CDR3 bases: TGTGCCAGCAGTTACTCGGGGGGGCGTACTTCACCCCTCCACTTT. Encoded protein: CASSYSGGRTSPLHF.

The chain combines TRBV5-1 with TRBJ2-5; 8 positions match TRBD2. Germline CDR1 SGHRS, CDR2 YFSETQ. This CDR3 has 16 amino acids. The J segment lost 1 base and the V segment lost 0 bases, leaving 5 bases of the junction unmatched. DNA for the CDR3: TGCGCCAGCAGCTTGGGACCAGGGACTAGCCAAGAGACCCAGTACTTC. Protein product: CASSLGPGTSQETQYF.